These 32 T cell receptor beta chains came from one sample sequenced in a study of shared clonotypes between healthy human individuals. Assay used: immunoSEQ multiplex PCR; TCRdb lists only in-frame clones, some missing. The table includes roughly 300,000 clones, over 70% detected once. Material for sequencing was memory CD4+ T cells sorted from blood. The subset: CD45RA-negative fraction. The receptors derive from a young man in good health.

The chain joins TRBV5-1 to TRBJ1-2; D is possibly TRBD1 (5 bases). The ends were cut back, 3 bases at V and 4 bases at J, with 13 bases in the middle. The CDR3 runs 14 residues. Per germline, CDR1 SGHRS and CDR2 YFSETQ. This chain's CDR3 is CASSSRDGIYGYTF. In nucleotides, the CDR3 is TGCGCCAGCAGCTCCCGGGACGGGATCTATGGCTACACCTTC. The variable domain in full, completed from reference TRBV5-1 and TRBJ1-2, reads KAGVTQTPRYLIKTRGQQVTLSCSPISGHRSVSWYQQTPGQGLQFLFEYFSETQRNKGNFPGRFSGRQFSNSRSEMNVSTLELGDSALYLCASSSRDGIYGYTFGSGTRLTVV.

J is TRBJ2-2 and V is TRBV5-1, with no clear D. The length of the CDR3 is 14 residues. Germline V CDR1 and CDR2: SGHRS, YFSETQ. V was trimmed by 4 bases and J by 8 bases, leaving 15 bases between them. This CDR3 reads CASSLLRPPGELFF. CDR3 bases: TGCGCCAGCAGCCTCTTACGACCCCCAGGGGAGCTGTTTTTT.

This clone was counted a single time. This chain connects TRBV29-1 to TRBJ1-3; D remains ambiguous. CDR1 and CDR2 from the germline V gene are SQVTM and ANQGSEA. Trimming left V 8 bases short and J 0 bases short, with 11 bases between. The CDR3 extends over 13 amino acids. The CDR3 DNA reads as TGCAGCACGGCGGCTAACTCTGGAAACACCATATATTTT. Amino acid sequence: CSTAANSGNTIYF. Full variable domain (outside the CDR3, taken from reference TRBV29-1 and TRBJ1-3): SAVISQKPSRDICQRGTSLTIQCQVDSQVTMMFWYRQQPGQSLTLIATANQGSEATYESGFVIDKFPISRPNLTFSTLTVSNMSPEDSSIYLCSTAANSGNTIYFGEGSWLTVV.

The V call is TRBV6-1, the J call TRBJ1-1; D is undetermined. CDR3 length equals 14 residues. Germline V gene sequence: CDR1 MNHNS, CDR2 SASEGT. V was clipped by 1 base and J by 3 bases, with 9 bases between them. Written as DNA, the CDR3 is TGTGCCAGCAGTGAAGAAGGCAGCTACACTGAAGCTTTCTTT. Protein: CASSEEGSYTEAFF.

CDR3 DNA sequence: TGTGCCAGCAGCCCTCGGAGCCGTTCCCAATGGAACGAGCAGTACTTC. Translating gives CASSPRSRSQWNEQYF. The J gene is TRBJ2-7, the V gene TRBV5-5; D is unclear. Looked up from germline, CDR1 is SGHKS and CDR2 is YYEKEE (reference sequence). V was pared by 4 bases and J by 5 bases, with 22 bases between. The CDR3 runs 16 residues.

The CDR3 nucleotides are TGTGCCAGCAGCCCGACTAGCGGGAGATCGGGGGCCGGGGAGCTGTTTTTT. Encoded protein: CASSPTSGRSGAGELFF. The chain uses TRBV7-9 and TRBJ2-2, with 12 bases matching TRBD2. The CDR3 is 17 residues long. Trimming took 5 bases from V and 6 from J; bases not matched to a gene: 10. CDR1 is SEHNR, CDR2 FQNEAQ, per germline (reference sequence).

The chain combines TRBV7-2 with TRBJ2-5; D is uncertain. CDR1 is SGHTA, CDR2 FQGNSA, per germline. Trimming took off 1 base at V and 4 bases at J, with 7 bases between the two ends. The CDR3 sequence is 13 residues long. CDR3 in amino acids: CASSLVERETQYF. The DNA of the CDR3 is TGTGCCAGCAGCTTAGTGGAAAGAGAGACCCAGTACTTC.

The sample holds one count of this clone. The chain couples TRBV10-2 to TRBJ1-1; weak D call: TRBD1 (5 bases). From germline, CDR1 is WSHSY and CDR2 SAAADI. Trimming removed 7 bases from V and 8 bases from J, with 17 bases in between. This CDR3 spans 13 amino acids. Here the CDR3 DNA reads TGCGCCAGCACCAGATCCCGGGACGCCGAAGCTTTCTTT. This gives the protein CASTRSRDAEAFF.

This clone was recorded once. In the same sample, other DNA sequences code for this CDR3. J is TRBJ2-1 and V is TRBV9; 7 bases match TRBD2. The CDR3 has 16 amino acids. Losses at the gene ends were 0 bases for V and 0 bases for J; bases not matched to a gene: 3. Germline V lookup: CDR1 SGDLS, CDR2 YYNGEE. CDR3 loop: CASSVGTSASYNEQFF. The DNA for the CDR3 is TGTGCCAGCAGCGTAGGAACTAGCGCCTCCTACAATGAGCAGTTCTTC.

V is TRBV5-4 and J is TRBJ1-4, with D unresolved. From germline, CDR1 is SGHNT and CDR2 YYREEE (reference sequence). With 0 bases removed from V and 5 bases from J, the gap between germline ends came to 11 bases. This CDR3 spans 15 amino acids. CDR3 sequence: CASSLGSSGNEKLFF. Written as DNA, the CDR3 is TGTGCCAGCAGCTTGGGGTCCAGCGGAAATGAAAAACTGTTTTTT. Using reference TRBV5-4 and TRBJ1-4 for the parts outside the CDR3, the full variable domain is ETGVTQSPTHLIKTRGQQVTLRCSSQSGHNTVSWYQQALGQGPQFIFQYYREEENGRGNFPPRFSGLQFPNYSSELNVNALELDDSALYLCASSLGSSGNEKLFFGSGTQLSVL.

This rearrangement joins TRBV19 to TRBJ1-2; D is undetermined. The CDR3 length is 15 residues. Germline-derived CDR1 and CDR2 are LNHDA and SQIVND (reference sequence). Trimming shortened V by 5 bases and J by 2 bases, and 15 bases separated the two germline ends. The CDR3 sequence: CASSRDLGRNYGYTF. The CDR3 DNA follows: TGTGCCAGTAGTCGCGATCTTGGTCGGAACTATGGCTACACCTTC.

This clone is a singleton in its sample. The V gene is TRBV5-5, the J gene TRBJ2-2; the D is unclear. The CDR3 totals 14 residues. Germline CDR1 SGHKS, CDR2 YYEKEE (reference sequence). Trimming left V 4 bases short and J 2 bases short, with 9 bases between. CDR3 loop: CASSASINTGELFF. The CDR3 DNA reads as TGTGCCAGCAGCGCGTCGATTAACACCGGGGAGCTGTTTTTT.

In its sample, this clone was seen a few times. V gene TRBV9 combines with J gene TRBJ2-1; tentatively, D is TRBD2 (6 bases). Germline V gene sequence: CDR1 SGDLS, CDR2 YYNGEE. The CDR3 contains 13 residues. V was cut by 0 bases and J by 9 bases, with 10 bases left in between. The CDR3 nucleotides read TGTGCCAGCAGCGTAGGTTCCGGGGGTGAGCAGTTCTTC. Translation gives CASSVGSGGEQFF.

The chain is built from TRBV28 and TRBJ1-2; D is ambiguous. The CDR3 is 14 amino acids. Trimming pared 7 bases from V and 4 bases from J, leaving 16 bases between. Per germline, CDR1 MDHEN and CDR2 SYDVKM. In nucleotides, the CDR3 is TGTGCCAGCACGAAAGGGCCTCCGACCTATGGCTACACCTTC. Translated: CASTKGPPTYGYTF.

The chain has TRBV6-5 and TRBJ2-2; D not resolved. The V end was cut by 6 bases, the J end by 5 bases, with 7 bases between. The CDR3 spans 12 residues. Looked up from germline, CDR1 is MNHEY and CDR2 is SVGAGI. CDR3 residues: CASRASTGELFF. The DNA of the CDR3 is TGTGCCAGCAGGGCTAGTACCGGGGAGCTGTTTTTT.

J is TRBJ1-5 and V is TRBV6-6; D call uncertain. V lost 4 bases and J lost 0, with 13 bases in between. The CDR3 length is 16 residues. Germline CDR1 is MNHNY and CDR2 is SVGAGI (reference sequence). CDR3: CASSSLGGFSNQPQHF. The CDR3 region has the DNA TGTGCCAGCAGTTCCCTTGGAGGGTTTAGCAATCAGCCCCAGCATTTT.

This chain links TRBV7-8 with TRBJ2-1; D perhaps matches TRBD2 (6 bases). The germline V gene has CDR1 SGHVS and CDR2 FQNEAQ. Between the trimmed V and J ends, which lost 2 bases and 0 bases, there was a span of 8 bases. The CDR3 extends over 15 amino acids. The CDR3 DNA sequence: TGTGCCAGCAGCTTACGCGGGGCCTCCTACAATGAGCAGTTCTTC. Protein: CASSLRGASYNEQFF.

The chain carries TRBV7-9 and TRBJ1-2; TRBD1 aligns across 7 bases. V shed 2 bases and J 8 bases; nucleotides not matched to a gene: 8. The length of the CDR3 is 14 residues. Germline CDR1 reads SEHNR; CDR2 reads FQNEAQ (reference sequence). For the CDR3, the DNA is TGTGCCAGCAGCTTAATAAAAGGGGGACAGGGCTACACCTTC. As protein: CASSLIKGGQGYTF. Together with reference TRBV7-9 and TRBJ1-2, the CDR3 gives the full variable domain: DTGVSQNPRHKITKRGQNVTFRCDPISEHNRLYWYRQTLGQGPEFLTYFQNEAQLEKSRLLSDRFSAERPKGSFSTLEIQRTEQGDSAMYLCASSLIKGGQGYTFGSGTRLTVV.

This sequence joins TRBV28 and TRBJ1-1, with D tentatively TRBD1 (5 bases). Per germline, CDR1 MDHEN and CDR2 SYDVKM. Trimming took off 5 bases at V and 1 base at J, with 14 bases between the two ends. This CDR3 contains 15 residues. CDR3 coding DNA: TGTGCCAGCAGTCCGCCGGGACGGGGGAACACTGAAGCTTTCTTT. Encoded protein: CASSPPGRGNTEAFF.

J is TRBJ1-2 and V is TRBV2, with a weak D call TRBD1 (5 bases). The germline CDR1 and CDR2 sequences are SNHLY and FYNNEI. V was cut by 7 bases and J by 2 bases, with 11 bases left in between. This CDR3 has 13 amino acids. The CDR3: CASTPGRNYGYTF. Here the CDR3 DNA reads TGTGCCAGCACGCCAGGGAGAAACTATGGCTACACCTTC.

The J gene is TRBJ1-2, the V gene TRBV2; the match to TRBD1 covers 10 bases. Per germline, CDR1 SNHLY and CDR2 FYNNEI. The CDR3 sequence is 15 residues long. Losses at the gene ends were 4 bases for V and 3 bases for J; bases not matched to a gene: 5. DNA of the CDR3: TGTGCCAGCAGTGGGGGACAGGGGTCTTACTATGGCTACACCTTC. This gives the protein CASSGGQGSYYGYTF.

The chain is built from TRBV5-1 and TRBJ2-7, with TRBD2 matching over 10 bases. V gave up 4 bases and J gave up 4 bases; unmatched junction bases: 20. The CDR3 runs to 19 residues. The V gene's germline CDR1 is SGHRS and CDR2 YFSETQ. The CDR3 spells CASSPNVRYRTSGEYEQYF. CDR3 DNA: TGCGCCAGCAGCCCAAATGTTAGGTATCGGACTAGCGGAGAATACGAGCAGTACTTC.

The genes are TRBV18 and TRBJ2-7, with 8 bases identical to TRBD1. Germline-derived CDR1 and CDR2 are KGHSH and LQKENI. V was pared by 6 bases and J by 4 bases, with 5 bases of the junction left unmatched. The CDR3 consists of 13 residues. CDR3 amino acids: CASSLGQEYEQYF. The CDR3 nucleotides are TGTGCCAGCTCTCTGGGACAGGAATACGAGCAGTACTTC. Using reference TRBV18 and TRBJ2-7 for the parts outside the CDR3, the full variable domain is NAGVMQNPRHLVRRRGQEARLRCSPMKGHSHVYWYRQLPEEGLKFMVYLQKENIIDESGMPKERFSAEFPKEGPSILRIQQVVRGDSAAYFCASSLGQEYEQYFGPGTRLTVT.

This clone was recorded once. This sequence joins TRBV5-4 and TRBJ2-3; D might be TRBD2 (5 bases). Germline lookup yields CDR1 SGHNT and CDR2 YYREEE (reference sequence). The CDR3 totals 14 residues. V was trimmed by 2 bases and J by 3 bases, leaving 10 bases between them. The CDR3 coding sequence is TGTGCCAGCAGCTTCGTGGGAGCTACAGATACGCAGTATTTT. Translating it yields CASSFVGATDTQYF. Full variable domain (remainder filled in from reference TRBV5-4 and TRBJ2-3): ETGVTQSPTHLIKTRGQQVTLRCSSQSGHNTVSWYQQALGQGPQFIFQYYREEENGRGNFPPRFSGLQFPNYSSELNVNALELDDSALYLCASSFVGATDTQYFGPGTRLTVL.

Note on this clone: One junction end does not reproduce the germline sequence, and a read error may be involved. In nucleotides, the CDR3 is TGCGCCAGCGGCTTGGGTGTTCGAGAGACCCAGTACTTC. Protein product: CASGLGVRETQYF. The J gene is TRBJ2-5, the V gene TRBV5-1; D gene unclear. The CDR3 spans 13 residues. Germline CDR1 SGHRS, CDR2 YFSETQ.

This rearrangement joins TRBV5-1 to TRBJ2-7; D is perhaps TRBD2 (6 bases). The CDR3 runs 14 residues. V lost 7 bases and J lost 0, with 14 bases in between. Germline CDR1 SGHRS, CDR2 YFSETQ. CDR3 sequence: CASAGGLSSYEQYF. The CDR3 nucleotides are TGCGCCAGCGCCGGGGGTCTCAGCTCCTACGAGCAGTACTTC. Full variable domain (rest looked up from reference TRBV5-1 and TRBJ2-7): KAGVTQTPRYLIKTRGQQVTLSCSPISGHRSVSWYQQTPGQGLQFLFEYFSETQRNKGNFPGRFSGRQFSNSRSEMNVSTLELGDSALYLCASAGGLSSYEQYFGPGTRLTVT.

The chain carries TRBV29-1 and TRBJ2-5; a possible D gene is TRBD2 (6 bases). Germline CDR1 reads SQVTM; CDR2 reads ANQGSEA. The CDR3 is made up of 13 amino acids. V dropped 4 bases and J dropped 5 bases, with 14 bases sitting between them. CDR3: CSVGVGGLETQYF. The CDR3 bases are TGCAGCGTTGGAGTTGGGGGGTTGGAGACCCAGTACTTC.

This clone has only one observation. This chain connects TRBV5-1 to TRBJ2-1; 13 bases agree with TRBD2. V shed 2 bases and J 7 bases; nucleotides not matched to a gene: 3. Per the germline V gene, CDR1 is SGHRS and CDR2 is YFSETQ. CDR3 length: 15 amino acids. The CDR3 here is CASSFGLAGANEQFF. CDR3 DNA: TGCGCCAGCAGCTTCGGACTAGCGGGAGCGAATGAGCAGTTCTTC. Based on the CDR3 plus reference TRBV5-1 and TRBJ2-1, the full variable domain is KAGVTQTPRYLIKTRGQQVTLSCSPISGHRSVSWYQQTPGQGLQFLFEYFSETQRNKGNFPGRFSGRQFSNSRSEMNVSTLELGDSALYLCASSFGLAGANEQFFGPGTRLTVL.

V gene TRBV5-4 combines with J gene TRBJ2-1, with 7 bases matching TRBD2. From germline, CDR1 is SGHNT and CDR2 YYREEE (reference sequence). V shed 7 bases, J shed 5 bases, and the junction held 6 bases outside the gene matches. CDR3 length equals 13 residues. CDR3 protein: CASQGGRHNEQFF. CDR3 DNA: TGTGCCAGCCAGGGCGGGAGACACAATGAGCAGTTCTTC.

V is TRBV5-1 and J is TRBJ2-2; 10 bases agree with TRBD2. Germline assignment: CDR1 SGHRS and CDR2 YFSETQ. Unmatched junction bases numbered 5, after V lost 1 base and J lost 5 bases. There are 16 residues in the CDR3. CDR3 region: CASSLWGTSVTGELFF. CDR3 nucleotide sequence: TGCGCCAGCAGCTTGTGGGGGACTAGCGTTACCGGGGAGCTGTTTTTT.

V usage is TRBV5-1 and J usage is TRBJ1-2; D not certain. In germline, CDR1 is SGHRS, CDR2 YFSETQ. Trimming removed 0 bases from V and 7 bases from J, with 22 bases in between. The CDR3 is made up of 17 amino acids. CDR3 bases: TGCGCCAGCAGCTTGGCCCCGCAGAGGAGAATATCCGGTGGCTACACCTTC. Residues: CASSLAPQRRISGGYTF.

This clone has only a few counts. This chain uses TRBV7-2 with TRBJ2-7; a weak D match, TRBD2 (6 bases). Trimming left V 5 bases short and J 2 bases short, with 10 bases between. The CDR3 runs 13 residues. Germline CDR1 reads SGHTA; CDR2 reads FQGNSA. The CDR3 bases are TGTGCCAGCAGCCCCGGGGGAGCCTACGAGCAGTACTTC. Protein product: CASSPGGAYEQYF.